This is a list of T cell receptor beta chains from one sample in a study of blood T cells in healthy people across ages. TCRdb re-called the 5' RACE reads with MiXCR, one entry per CDR3 protein. The repertoire holds about 830,000 distinct CDR3 sequences, with approximately 65% as singletons. The sample taken for sequencing was blood. These TCRs come from a man aged 25 to 40 in good health. Each CDR3 is given with its conserved first and last residue. A D gene is named only where the DNA matches it firmly. For some rows the clone size is stated as once, few or many, or as a class when expanded; others skip it.

CDR3 protein,CDR3 DNA,J gene,clone size,V gene,D gene
CAVVRDPRGEQFF,TGTGCCGTCGTCCGGGACCCTAGGGGTGAGCAGTTCTTC,TRBJ2-1,NA,TRBV24-1,NA
CASSTYVWNEQFF,TGTGCCAGCAGTACGTACGTCTGGAATGAGCAGTTCTTC,TRBJ2-1,NA,TRBV6-2/TRBV6-3,NA
CASSFGGVSYNEQFF,TGTGCCAGCAGTTTTGGGGGCGTCTCCTACAATGAGCAGTTCTTC,TRBJ2-1,NA,TRBV12-3/TRBV12-4,NA
CASSLRQGEVVYEQYF,TGTGCCAGCAGCCTAAGACAGGGGGAGGTGGTCTACGAGCAGTACTTC,TRBJ2-7,NA,TRBV5-5,TRBD1
CASSPGQGASKANEKLFF,TGTGCCAGCAGTCCGGGGCAGGGGGCATCTAAGGCTAATGAAAAACTGTTTTTT,TRBJ1-4,NA,TRBV12-3/TRBV12-4,TRBD1
CSALGQTRTDTQYF,TGCAGTGCTTTAGGCCAAACCCGCACAGATACGCAGTATTTT,TRBJ2-3,few,TRBV20-1,NA
CASILRGGYEQYF,TGTGCCAGCATCCTAAGGGGGGGCTACGAGCAGTACTTC,TRBJ2-7,NA,TRBV27,NA
CASSPLAQGTDTQYF,TGTGCCAGCAGCCCCCTGGCGCAGGGCACAGATACGCAGTATTTT,TRBJ2-3,NA,TRBV9,NA
CASSLGRGQGVPDTQYF,TGTGCCAGCAGCTTAGGAAGGGGACAGGGAGTTCCAGATACGCAGTATTTT,TRBJ2-3,NA,TRBV7-2,TRBD1
CASSDGRDTSTYEQYF,TGTGCCAGCAGTGACGGCCGGGACACCTCGACCTACGAGCAGTACTTC,TRBJ2-7,NA,TRBV6-1,NA
CASSDRPRGDGTDTQYF,TGTGCCAGCAGTGACCGCCCCAGGGGGGATGGAACAGATACGCAGTATTTT,TRBJ2-3,once,TRBV6-4,NA
CASSLAVPPQLTGYTF,TGTGCCAGCAGCTTAGCCGTGCCGCCCCAGTTAACTGGCTACACCTTC,TRBJ1-2,NA,TRBV7-8,NA
CSVRGTEETQYF,TGCAGCGTCCGGGGGACAGAAGAGACCCAGTACTTC,TRBJ2-5,few,TRBV29-1,NA
CASRGLPGLERYSPLHF,TGTGCCAGCAGAGGACTACCGGGCCTAGAGAGGTATTCACCCCTCCACTTT,TRBJ1-6,few,TRBV2,NA
CASSHDGDRDGYTF,TGCGCCAGCAGCCACGATGGGGACAGGGACGGCTACACCTTC,TRBJ1-2,NA,TRBV4-3,TRBD1
CASSLSGPNEKLFF,TGTGCCAGCAGCTTATCCGGTCCTAATGAAAAACTGTTTTTT,TRBJ1-4,NA,TRBV13,NA
CAISGDRELNNEQFF,TGTGCCATCAGTGGGGACAGGGAACTGAACAATGAGCAGTTCTTC,TRBJ2-1,NA,TRBV10-3,TRBD1
CASSESRTSGGAHTQYF,TGTGCCAGCAGTGAATCCCGCACTAGCGGGGGGGCCCATACGCAGTATTTT,TRBJ2-3,NA,TRBV25-1,TRBD2
CSARGLAGNQETQYF,TGCAGTGCTAGGGGACTAGCGGGGAATCAAGAGACCCAGTACTTC,TRBJ2-5,NA,TRBV20-1,TRBD2
CASSPGGDTTYEQYF,TGTGCCAGCTCACCCGGAGGGGACACTACCTACGAGCAGTACTTC,TRBJ2-7,NA,TRBV18,NA
CASSYGDIEETQYF,TGTGCCAGCAGTTACGGGGACATTGAGGAGACCCAGTACTTC,TRBJ2-5,many,TRBV6-5,NA
CASSLSRNYNEQFF,TGTGCTAGCAGCTTGAGCCGTAATTACAATGAGCAGTTCTTC,TRBJ2-1,NA,TRBV7-7,NA